One T cell receptor beta chain is described in this entry. Its antigen remains unknown. The source of the sample is a study of cytomegalovirus exposure and HLA in healthy donors. PCR employed 60 Vbeta and 13 Jbeta primers. Data came from immunoSEQ multiplex PCR; TCRdb stores just in-frame clones and leaves some out. The sample holds over 80,000 clones, 60% to 85% seen once. The V and J ends lost 8 bases and 4 bases respectively, with 19 bases between them. Germline loops: CDR1 SQVTM, CDR2 ANQGSEA. This CDR3 spans 14 amino acids. Study-level points and caveats: Overall, approximately 150 TCR beta chains were annotated as cytomegalovirus-associated.

The receptor's source is a man between 60 and 70 years old in good health and CMV-seropositive. The genes are TRBV29-1 and TRBJ2-3, with D perhaps TRBD1 (6 bases). The specimen sequenced was PBMCs. The CDR3 reads CSHSAGGAADTQYF. In DNA, the CDR3 is TGCAGCCATAGTGCTGGGGGCGCGGCAGATACGCAGTATTTT.